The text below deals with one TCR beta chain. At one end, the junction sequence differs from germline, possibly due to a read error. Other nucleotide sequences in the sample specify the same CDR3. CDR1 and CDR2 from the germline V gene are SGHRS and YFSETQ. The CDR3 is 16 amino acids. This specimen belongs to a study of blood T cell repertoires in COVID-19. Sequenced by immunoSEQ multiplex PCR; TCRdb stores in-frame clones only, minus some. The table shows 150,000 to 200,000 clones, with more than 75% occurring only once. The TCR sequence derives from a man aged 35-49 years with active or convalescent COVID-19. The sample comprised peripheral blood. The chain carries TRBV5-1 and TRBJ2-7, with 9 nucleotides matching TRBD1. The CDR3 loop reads CASSLGPTGGSYEQYF. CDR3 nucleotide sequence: TGCGCCAGCAGCCTAGGACCGACAGGGGGTTCCTATGAGCAGTACTTC.